This T cell receptor (beta chain) was documented in a study of shared T cell receptors in the human thymus. Libraries were prepared by immunoSEQ multiplex PCR; TCRdb keeps only in-frame clonotypes and omits some of them. The sample carries just under 550,000 clones, 78% recorded once. Trimming at V came to 4 bases and at J to 4 bases, leaving 12 bases not matched to a gene. The CDR3 has 16 residues. The germline V gene encodes CDR1 ENHRY and CDR2 SYGVKD. The same data also contributed to another study, on human thymus T cells. From that second work: Healthy Finnish infants undergoing corrective surgery for congenital heart defects provided the donor material. Resections from corrective heart surgery supplied the thymus tissue. Across thymic and blood repertoires, the usage of V and J genes appeared to be biased. Highly overlapping thymic repertoires among unrelated individuals were reported in related research.

The sample consisted of thymocytes. This sequence originates from a boy under two years old with a congenital heart defect. The gene calls are TRBV10-3 and TRBJ2-5; TRBD1 aligns across 7 bases. The CDR3 DNA reads as TGTGCCATCAGTGGGGCCCGGGACAGCCGGCGAGAGACCCAGTACTTC. Translation gives CAISGARDSRRETQYF.